The 20 T cell receptor beta chains below were found in one sample sequenced in a study of cytomegalovirus exposure and HLA in healthy donors. PCR involved 60 Vbeta and 13 Jbeta primers. Assay used: immunoSEQ multiplex PCR; TCRdb lists only in-frame clones, some missing. The sample holds more than 150,000 clones, around 80% seen once. The sample was PBMCs. These receptors came from a woman in her twenties or thirties in good health and CMV-seropositive.

The chain couples TRBV4-3 to TRBJ1-4; the match to TRBD1 covers 8 bases. CDR3 length: 14 amino acids. Germline CDR1 is LGHNA and CDR2 is YSLEER. J lost 5 bases, V lost 4 bases, and 3 bases had no gene match. The CDR3 DNA is TGCGCCAGCAGCCCACAGGGGGTGAATGAAAAACTGTTTTTT. Translated, it gives CASSPQGVNEKLFF.

The V and J genes are TRBV7-2 and TRBJ1-4, with D possibly matching TRBD1 (5 bases). The CDR3 loop spans 18 amino acids. Germline V gives CDR1 SGHTA, CDR2 FQGNSA. V was cut by 1 base and J by 7 bases, with 22 bases left in between. CDR3 nucleotides: TGTGCCAGCAGCTTAGTCTCTTTTACCGGGGGTGGTTCTGAAAAACTGTTTTTT. It yields the protein CASSLVSFTGGGSEKLFF. The full variable domain, rest sourced from reference TRBV7-2 and TRBJ1-4, is GAGVSQSPSNKVTEKGKDVELRCDPISGHTALYWYRQSLGQGLEFLIYFQGNSAPDKSGLPSDRFSAERTGGSVSTLTIQRTQQEDSAVYLCASSLVSFTGGGSEKLFFGSGTQLSVL.

Only a few counts were recorded for this clone. The V call is TRBV6-5, the J call TRBJ2-2; 7 bases agree with TRBD1. CDR1 and CDR2 (germline): MNHEY, SVGAGI. The junction had 2 bases not matched to a gene; V was cut back by 6 bases and J by 1 base. The CDR3 extends over 14 amino acids. DNA of the CDR3: TGTGCCAGCAGCCGACAGGGGAACACCGGGGAGCTGTTTTTT. It encodes CASSRQGNTGELFF.

A word on this clone: At one of its ends the junction is not consistent with the germline gene, which may arise from a read error. This chain joins TRBV7-8 and TRBJ1-2, with D maybe TRBD1 (5 bases). The V gene's germline CDR1 is SGHVS and CDR2 FQNEAQ. This CDR3 spans 13 amino acids. CDR3 protein: CASSLKGNYGSTF. DNA for the CDR3: TGTGCCAGCAGCTTAAAGGGGAACTATGGCTCCACCTTC. Variable domain in full (rest from reference TRBV7-8 and TRBJ1-2): GAGVSQSPRYKVAKRGQDVALRCDPISGHVSLFWYQQALGQGPEFLTYFQNEAQLDKSGLPSDRFFAERPEGSVSTLKIQRTQQEDSAVYLCASSLKGNYGSTFGSGTRLTVV.

The chain is built from TRBV7-6 and TRBJ2-7; 10 bases match TRBD1. CDR1 SGHVS and CDR2 FNYEAQ come from the germline V gene. The CDR3 has 16 amino acids. J gave up 5 bases and V 4 bases, and 11 bases lay outside the gene matches. CDR3 bases: TGTGCCAGCAGCTCGGGTATGGACAGGGGGACCCACGAGCAGTACTTC. It yields the protein CASSSGMDRGTHEQYF.

The genes are TRBV19 and TRBJ2-7, with 11 bases lining up with TRBD1. The CDR3 loop spans 14 amino acids. CDR1 LNHDA and CDR2 SQIVND come from the germline V gene (reference sequence). J gave up 4 bases and V 5 bases, and 4 bases lay outside the gene matches. As DNA, the CDR3 is TGTGCCAGTAGTCCGGGACAGGGGGTATACGAGCAGTACTTC. It codes for CASSPGQGVYEQYF.

The chain recombines TRBV7-9 with TRBJ1-1, with TRBD1 as a possible D gene (5 bases). Per germline, CDR1 SEHNR and CDR2 FQNEAQ (reference sequence). V was shortened by 2 bases and J by 4 bases, with 11 bases between the two germline ends. The CDR3 is 14 residues long. CDR3: CASSLMEGSTEAFF. CDR3 nucleotides: TGTGCCAGCAGCTTAATGGAGGGGAGCACTGAAGCTTTCTTT.

The chain employs TRBV7-9 and TRBJ2-7, with D possibly being TRBD1 (6 bases). Germline CDR1 is SEHNR and CDR2 is FQNEAQ (reference sequence). The ends were cut back, 6 bases at V and 4 bases at J, with 22 bases in the middle. CDR3 length: 16 amino acids. The CDR3 loop is CASSYLTGTRTYEQYF. DNA for the CDR3: TGTGCCAGCAGTTACCTCACCGGGACACGGACATACGAGCAGTACTTC. The complete variable domain, with remaining parts taken from reference TRBV7-9 and TRBJ2-7, reads DTGVSQNPRHKITKRGQNVTFRCDPISEHNRLYWYRQTLGQGPEFLTYFQNEAQLEKSRLLSDRFSAERPKGSFSTLEIQRTEQGDSAMYLCASSYLTGTRTYEQYFGPGTRLTVT.

The chain uses TRBV28 and TRBJ1-1; D possibly corresponds to TRBD1 (6 bases). Looked up from germline, CDR1 is MDHEN and CDR2 is SYDVKM. The CDR3 extends over 16 amino acids. V lost 5 bases to trimming and J lost 4 bases, with 20 bases between them. The CDR3 protein is CASSRQEGGGGTEAFF. The DNA of the CDR3 is TGTGCCAGCAGTCGACAGGAGGGTGGGGGGGGCACTGAAGCTTTCTTT.

This sequence joins TRBV29-1 and TRBJ2-4, with unresolved D. V shed 0 bases and J shed 0 bases, with 6 bases lying between them. CDR3 length: 14 residues. Germline assignment: CDR1 SQVTM and CDR2 ANQGSEA. The CDR3 nucleotides are TGCAGCGTTGAAGATCTGTTAGCCAAAAACATTCAGTACTTC. As protein: CSVEDLLAKNIQYF. Variable domain in full (rest from reference TRBV29-1 and TRBJ2-4): SAVISQKPSRDICQRGTSLTIQCQVDSQVTMMFWYRQQPGQSLTLIATANQGSEATYESGFVIDKFPISRPNLTFSTLTVSNMSPEDSSIYLCSVEDLLAKNIQYFGAGTRLSVL.

Worth noting for this clone: The junction shows a germline mismatch at one end, possibly a read error. Other DNA sequences in this sample translate to the same CDR3. This chain joins TRBV15 and TRBJ2-5, with 9 nucleotides matching TRBD1. The germline CDR1 and CDR2 sequences are LNHNV and YYDKDF (reference sequence). This CDR3 is built from 14 residues. In nucleotides, the CDR3 is TGTGCCACCAGCCGAGACAGGGGGCAAGAGACCCAGTACTTC. Protein: CATSRDRGQETQYF.

V and J are TRBV6-5 and TRBJ2-5, with D possibly being TRBD1 (6 bases). V dropped 6 bases and J dropped 5 bases, with 19 bases sitting between them. This CDR3 region has 15 residues. Per the germline V gene, CDR1 is MNHEY and CDR2 is SVGAGI. DNA for the CDR3: TGTGCCAGCAGCACCGGGAAGACAGGAGGCGAGACCCAGTACTTC. Protein sequence: CASSTGKTGGETQYF.

The V call is TRBV28, the J call TRBJ1-2; D gene uncertain. The germline V gene has CDR1 MDHEN and CDR2 SYDVKM. The CDR3 length is 13 residues. The V gene lost 5 bases and the J gene lost 4 bases, with 11 bases spanning the gap. CDR3 region: CASSTYSPYGYTF. CDR3 nucleotides: TGTGCCAGCAGTACCTACAGCCCCTATGGCTACACCTTC.

The chain couples TRBV7-9 to TRBJ2-5; 9 bases are a match to TRBD1. CDR1 is SEHNR, CDR2 FQNEAQ, per germline (reference sequence). The junction had 6 bases not matched to a gene; V was cut back by 5 bases and J by 5 bases. The CDR3 is 14 amino acids. The CDR3 DNA follows: TGTGCCAGCAGCCCGGGACAGGGAAGGGAGACCCAGTACTTC. This encodes CASSPGQGRETQYF.

This chain connects TRBV5-5 to TRBJ2-3; D uncertain. V lost 1 base and J lost 6, with 6 bases in between. CDR3 length: 12 residues. Looked up from germline, CDR1 is SGHKS and CDR2 is YYEKEE (reference sequence). The CDR3 region has the DNA TGTGCCAGCAGCTTGTGGGCCGATACGCAGTATTTT. Protein product: CASSLWADTQYF.

V is TRBV10-3 and J is TRBJ1-4; 7 positions agree with TRBD1. V trimming: 0 bases; J trimming: 7 bases; junction bases outside the gene matches: 8. This CDR3 is built from 16 residues. The germline V gene encodes CDR1 ENHRY and CDR2 SYGVKD. CDR3 DNA sequence: TGTGCCATCAGTGAGTCTAGCACAGGGGAGAGTGAAAAACTGTTTTTT. It translates to CAISESSTGESEKLFF.

This rearrangement joins TRBV7-2 to TRBJ1-1; TRBD1 might be the D (6 bases). This CDR3 comprises 13 residues. V was shortened by 1 base and J by 4 bases, with 7 bases between the two germline ends. Looked up from germline, CDR1 is SGHTA and CDR2 is FQGNSA. The CDR3 nucleotides are TGTGCCAGCAGCTTAGAGGGGGTCACTGAAGCTTTCTTT. Amino acid sequence: CASSLEGVTEAFF.

This clone has more than one count but fewer than ten. The chain links TRBV6-1 to TRBJ2-7, with a tentative D call TRBD2 (6 bases). The germline V and J ends were trimmed by 3 bases and 3 bases, with 12 bases remaining between them. Germline V lookup: CDR1 MNHNS, CDR2 SASEGT. The CDR3 totals 14 residues. CDR3 region: CASSERQGGYEQYF. The CDR3 coding sequence is TGTGCCAGCAGTGAGCGGCAGGGAGGCTACGAGCAGTACTTC.

The chain is built from TRBV5-1 and TRBJ2-1; D perhaps matches TRBD1 (6 bases). Trimming pared 0 bases from V and 8 bases from J, leaving 24 bases between. Germline V gene data show CDR1 as SGHRS and CDR2 as YFSETQ. The CDR3 loop spans 18 amino acids. The CDR3: CASSLAPGTGTRFDEQFF. DNA for the CDR3: TGCGCCAGCAGCTTGGCTCCGGGCACAGGGACCCGTTTCGATGAGCAGTTCTTC.

The rearrangement uses TRBV5-1 and TRBJ2-1, with 8 nucleotides matching TRBD1. The CDR3 sequence is 15 residues long. The germline V gene has CDR1 SGHRS and CDR2 YFSETQ. V was pared by 2 bases and J by 1 base, with 2 bases of the junction left unmatched. The CDR3 DNA reads TGCGCCAGCAGCTTACAGGGGGATTCCTACAATGAGCAGTTCTTC. Translation gives CASSLQGDSYNEQFF.